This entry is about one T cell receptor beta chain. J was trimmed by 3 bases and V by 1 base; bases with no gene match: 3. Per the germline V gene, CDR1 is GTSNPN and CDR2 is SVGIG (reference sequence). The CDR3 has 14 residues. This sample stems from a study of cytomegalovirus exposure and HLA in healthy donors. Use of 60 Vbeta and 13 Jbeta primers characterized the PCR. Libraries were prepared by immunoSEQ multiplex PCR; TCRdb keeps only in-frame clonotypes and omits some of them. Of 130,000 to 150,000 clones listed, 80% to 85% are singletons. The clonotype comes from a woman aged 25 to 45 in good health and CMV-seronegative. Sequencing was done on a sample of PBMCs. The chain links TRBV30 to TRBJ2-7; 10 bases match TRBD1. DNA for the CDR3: TGTGCCTGGAGTGGCCGGGACAGGGGCTACGAGCAGTACTTC. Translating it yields CAWSGRDRGYEQYF.